What follows are 31 T cell receptor beta chains derived from one specimen sequenced in a study of blood T cell repertoires in COVID-19. Profiled with immunoSEQ multiplex PCR; TCRdb holds only in-frame clones, not every one. Seen here are 350,000 to 400,000 clones, approximately 90% observed once, and the top ten hold over 0.7%. The sequenced sample was PBMCs or T cells enriched from blood (not recorded which). Source of these receptors: a woman between 35 and 50 years old who had been exposed to COVID-19.

Remarks on this clone: This CDR3 is also generated by other DNA sequences in the sample. This chain links TRBV9 with TRBJ1-5; maybe TRBD1 (5 bases). There are 14 residues in the CDR3. Germline V CDR1 and CDR2: SGDLS, YYNGEE. V lost 0 bases to trimming and J lost 2 bases, with 6 bases between them. In DNA form, the CDR3 reads TGTGCCAGCAGCGTAGGGGGGGGCAATCAGCCCCAGCATTTT. Protein sequence: CASSVGGGNQPQHF. Full variable domain (remainder filled in from reference TRBV9 and TRBJ1-5): DSGVTQTPKHLITATGQRVTLRCSPRSGDLSVYWYQQSLDQGLQFLIQYYNGEERAKGNILERFSAQQFPDLHSELNLSSLELGDSALYFCASSVGGGNQPQHFGDGTRLSIL.

The DNA for the CDR3 is TGTGCCAGCAGTCGCGCTATTACAGGGTGGAGTGGCAATCAGCCCCAGCATTTT. As protein: CASSRAITGWSGNQPQHF. The V call is TRBV6-2 or TRBV6-3, the J call TRBJ1-5; a weak D match, TRBD1 (6 bases). CDR3 size: 18 residues. Trimming cost V 5 bases and J 2 bases, with 22 bases left between them. The germline CDR1 and CDR2 sequences are MNHEY and SVGEGT.

To note about this clone: An end of the junction differs from the germline gene, which may be a read error. This rearrangement joins TRBV19 to TRBJ1-2; D not certain. Germline CDR1 is LNHDA and CDR2 is SQIVND (reference sequence). There are 13 residues in the CDR3. The CDR3 is CASSIKRWYGYNF. The CDR3 DNA sequence: TGTGCCAGTAGTATAAAGCGGTGGTATGGCTACAACTTC.

CDR3 region: CATCSGGTSYNEQFF. As DNA, the CDR3 is TGTGCCACCTGCTCCGGGGGGACGTCATACAATGAGCAGTTCTTC. The V and J genes are TRBV24-1 and TRBJ2-1; 7 bases are shared with TRBD2. The CDR3 totals 15 residues. Looked up from germline, CDR1 is KGHDR and CDR2 is SFDVKD. Trimming removed 9 bases from V and 4 bases from J; junction bases left unmatched: 11.

The chain carries TRBV28 and TRBJ1-2, with a tentative D call TRBD1 (6 bases). V shed 0 bases and J shed 5 bases, with 16 bases lying between them. The CDR3 contains 16 residues. The V gene's germline CDR1 is MDHEN and CDR2 SYDVKM. Written as DNA, the CDR3 is TGTGCCAGCAGTTTATGGACGGACAGAGATTTGTATGGCTACACCTTC. This gives the protein CASSLWTDRDLYGYTF.

The genes are TRBV7-8 and TRBJ1-1; D unclear. V shed 0 bases and J shed 1 base, with 6 bases lying between them. The CDR3 is 14 residues long. The V gene's germline CDR1 is SGHVS and CDR2 FQNEAQ. The CDR3 spells CASSLAQPNTEAFF. CDR3 DNA sequence: TGTGCCAGCAGCTTAGCACAACCGAACACTGAAGCTTTCTTT. The full variable domain, with the rest looked up from reference TRBV7-8 and TRBJ1-1, is GAGVSQSPRYKVAKRGQDVALRCDPISGHVSLFWYQQALGQGPEFLTYFQNEAQLDKSGLPSDRFFAERPEGSVSTLKIQRTQQEDSAVYLCASSLAQPNTEAFFGQGTRLTVV.

The V and J genes are TRBV27 and TRBJ2-1, with 10 bases lining up with TRBD2. Germline CDR1 reads MNHEY; CDR2 reads SMNVEV (reference sequence). The ends lost 6 bases at V and 8 bases at J; junction bases unmatched: 16. CDR3 length: 17 amino acids. CDR3 DNA: TGTGCCAGCAGCCCTACCTCTGGACTAGCGGCACGACATGAGCAGTTCTTC. Translated, it gives CASSPTSGLAARHEQFF.

This clone is a singleton in its sample. The chain carries TRBV7-2 and TRBJ1-1, with 9 bases matching TRBD1. The V segment lost 5 bases and the J segment 6 bases; nucleotides outside the gene matches: 13. Germline V CDR1 and CDR2: SGHTA, FQGNSA. The CDR3 loop spans 16 amino acids. The CDR3 is CASSRDRVSSFAEAFF. The CDR3 region has the DNA TGTGCCAGCAGCCGGGACAGGGTGTCGAGTTTCGCTGAAGCTTTCTTT.

For the CDR3, the DNA is TGTGCCAGCACCTGGGCCGAGAATTCACCCCTCCACTTT. It yields the protein CASTWAENSPLHF. V and J are TRBV6-1 and TRBJ1-6, with D unresolved. V lost 7 bases, J lost 7 bases, and 11 bases lay in between. The germline CDR1 and CDR2 sequences are MNHNS and SASEGT. The CDR3 loop spans 13 amino acids.

V gene TRBV6-5 combines with J gene TRBJ2-6; D may be TRBD1 (5 bases). Trimming cost V 0 bases and J 3 bases, with 6 bases left between them. This CDR3 contains 15 residues. Germline loops: CDR1 MNHEY, CDR2 SVGAGI. CDR3 coding DNA: TGTGCCAGCAGTTACTCAGGGGATGGGGCCAACGTCCTGACTTTC. This translates into CASSYSGDGANVLTF.

The V and J genes are TRBV5-1 and TRBJ2-5, with 7 bases identical to TRBD2. Unmatched junction bases numbered 8, after V lost 0 bases and J lost 3 bases. The CDR3 is 16 amino acids. Looked up from germline, CDR1 is SGHRS and CDR2 is YFSETQ. The CDR3 loop is CASSLVAAGLKETQYF. CDR3 in DNA: TGCGCCAGCAGCTTGGTTGCAGCGGGGTTAAAAGAGACCCAGTACTTC. Together with reference TRBV5-1 and TRBJ2-5, the CDR3 gives the full variable domain: KAGVTQTPRYLIKTRGQQVTLSCSPISGHRSVSWYQQTPGQGLQFLFEYFSETQRNKGNFPGRFSGRQFSNSRSEMNVSTLELGDSALYLCASSLVAAGLKETQYFGPGTRLLVL.

The CDR3 nucleotides are TGCGCCAGCAGTGAGAGGGGGGGTACTGAAGCTTTCTTT. It yields the protein CASSERGGTEAFF. The chain is built from TRBV10-2 and TRBJ1-1, with D possibly TRBD1 on 6 matching bases. CDR1 is WSHSY, CDR2 SAAADI, per germline. The CDR3 has 13 residues. The V and J ends lost 2 bases and 5 bases respectively, with 9 bases between them.

V is TRBV5-1 and J is TRBJ1-5; 10 nucleotides align to TRBD1. V shed 7 bases and J 5 bases; nucleotides not matched to a gene: 6. Looked up from germline, CDR1 is SGHRS and CDR2 is YFSETQ. CDR3 length equals 14 residues. The CDR3 sequence: CASALGTGDQPQHF. CDR3 DNA sequence: TGCGCCAGCGCCCTAGGGACAGGGGATCAGCCCCAGCATTTT.

This chain uses TRBV4-3 with TRBJ2-1; 7 bases match TRBD1. CDR1 is LGHNA, CDR2 YSLEER, per germline. Germline trimming cut 0 bases from V and 6 bases from J; bases unmatched to any gene: 2. This CDR3 region has 14 residues. The CDR3 protein is CASSQEAGGNEQFF. CDR3 sequence (DNA): TGCGCCAGCAGCCAAGAGGCAGGGGGCAATGAGCAGTTCTTC.

The chain uses TRBV4-2 and TRBJ1-1; TRBD1 might be the D (6 bases). The CDR3 extends over 15 amino acids. The germline CDR1 and CDR2 sequences are LGHNA and YNFKEQ. Trimming removed 0 bases at V and 0 bases at J, with 8 bases between. The CDR3 here is CASSQDQGMNTEAFF. CDR3 bases: TGTGCCAGCAGCCAAGATCAGGGGATGAACACTGAAGCTTTCTTT.

The J gene is TRBJ1-4, the V gene TRBV15; D perhaps matches TRBD1 (6 bases). V lost 9 bases, J lost 4 bases, and 15 bases lay in between. In germline, CDR1 is LNHNV, CDR2 YYDKDF (reference sequence). The CDR3 consists of 14 residues. In DNA form, the CDR3 reads TGTGCCACTTCAGAGGGGGTTCGTAATGAAAAACTGTTTTTT. Its protein product is CATSEGVRNEKLFF.

V and J are TRBV18 and TRBJ1-4, with 10 nucleotides matching TRBD1. The CDR3 contains 16 residues. CDR1 KGHSH and CDR2 LQKENI come from the germline V gene. The ends lost 5 bases at V and 1 base at J; junction bases unmatched: 4. CDR3 residues: CASSAGQGITNEKLFF. Here the CDR3 DNA reads TGTGCCAGCTCAGCGGGACAGGGGATAACTAATGAAAAACTGTTTTTT.

The chain uses TRBV13 and TRBJ1-2; maybe TRBD1 (5 bases). CDR1 PRHDT and CDR2 FYEKMQ come from the germline V gene (reference sequence). The CDR3 is made up of 14 amino acids. Deletions cut 7 bases from V and 8 bases from J, with 20 bases between. This CDR3 is CASTRDPTSGGYTF. The CDR3, as DNA: TGTGCCAGCACCAGGGATCCGACAAGTGGCGGCTACACCTTC.

The chain uses TRBV29-1 and TRBJ1-1; TRBD1 matches 7 bases. Germline lookup yields CDR1 SQVTM and CDR2 ANQGSEA. This CDR3 comprises 14 residues. Unmatched junction bases numbered 12, after V lost 7 bases and J lost 4 bases. The CDR3 DNA is TGCAGCGGTCTCCTAGGGGGCTCGGGCACTGAAGCTTTCTTT. Translating it yields CSGLLGGSGTEAFF. Full variable domain (rest looked up from reference TRBV29-1 and TRBJ1-1): SAVISQKPSRDICQRGTSLTIQCQVDSQVTMMFWYRQQPGQSLTLIATANQGSEATYESGFVIDKFPISRPNLTFSTLTVSNMSPEDSSIYLCSGLLGGSGTEAFFGQGTRLTVV.

The chain carries TRBV6-2 or TRBV6-3 and TRBJ2-2, with 10 bases that match TRBD2. CDR3 length: 15 residues. Trimming removed 6 bases from V and 6 bases from J; junction bases left unmatched: 7. CDR1 MNHEY and CDR2 SVGEGT come from the germline V gene. The CDR3 reads CASSFSSGSAGELFF. The CDR3 DNA follows: TGTGCCAGCAGCTTCTCTAGCGGGAGTGCCGGGGAGCTGTTTTTT.

This clone was found once. The V and J genes are TRBV13 and TRBJ1-6, with D possibly matching TRBD1 (6 bases). Per the germline V gene, CDR1 is PRHDT and CDR2 is FYEKMQ (reference sequence). CDR3 size: 16 residues. The V end was cut by 0 bases, the J end by 6 bases, with 12 bases between. The DNA for the CDR3 is TGTGCCAGCAGCTTAGGCGACGGACAGCGTAATTCACCCCTCCACTTT. Protein: CASSLGDGQRNSPLHF. Looking up the rest from reference TRBV13 and TRBJ1-6 gives the full variable domain: AAGVIQSPRHLIKEKRETATLKCYPIPRHDTVYWYQQGPGQDPQFLISFYEKMQSDKGSIPDRFSAQQFSDYHSELNMSSLELGDSALYFCASSLGDGQRNSPLHFGNGTRLTVT.

The chain employs TRBV5-4 and TRBJ2-1; TRBD2 matches 9 bases. The CDR3 runs 15 residues. The J segment lost 5 bases and the V segment lost 1 base, leaving 4 bases of the junction unmatched. The germline V gene encodes CDR1 SGHNT and CDR2 YYREEE (reference sequence). The CDR3 is CASSLPRLADNEQFF. DNA for the CDR3: TGTGCCAGCAGCTTGCCCAGACTAGCGGACAATGAGCAGTTCTTC.

The V and J genes are TRBV2 and TRBJ1-2; TRBD1 might be the D (6 bases). Per germline, CDR1 SNHLY and CDR2 FYNNEI. This CDR3 has 15 amino acids. Trimming stripped 4 bases from V and 0 bases from J, with 12 bases between. The CDR3 sequence: CASSAGTPANYGYTF. Written as DNA, the CDR3 is TGTGCCAGCAGTGCCGGGACACCAGCTAACTATGGCTACACCTTC.

This clone has a single count. The chain is built from TRBV27 and TRBJ1-5, with D maybe TRBD1 (6 bases). V shed 0 bases and J shed 7 bases, with 13 bases lying between them. The CDR3 has 15 residues. Germline V CDR1 and CDR2: MNHEY, SMNVEV (reference sequence). The DNA for the CDR3 is TGTGCCAGCAGTTTATCGGGGGGGCCAGGACAGCCCCAGCATTTT. Translation gives CASSLSGGPGQPQHF.

The CDR3 bases are TGTGCCTGGAGTCAGGGGATGGGGGCTATGAATGAGCAGTTCTTC. The encoded protein is CAWSQGMGAMNEQFF. The chain is built from TRBV30 and TRBJ2-1; D possibly corresponds to TRBD1 (6 bases). Germline assignment: CDR1 GTSNPN and CDR2 SVGIG (reference sequence). Trimming removed 2 bases from V and 7 bases from J, with 18 bases in between. The CDR3 contains 15 residues.

The rearrangement uses TRBV27 and TRBJ2-7, with 11 bases identical to TRBD2. V was clipped by 8 bases and J by 2 bases; unmatched bases: 2. Looked up from germline, CDR1 is MNHEY and CDR2 is SMNVEV (reference sequence). The CDR3 is 13 amino acids. In DNA form, the CDR3 reads TGTGCCAGCCGACTAGCGGGAACCTACGAGCAGTACTTC. This translates into CASRLAGTYEQYF.

The V gene is TRBV27, the J gene TRBJ2-3; TRBD1 might be the D (6 bases). V was clipped by 6 bases and J by 3 bases, with 10 bases between them. CDR1 and CDR2 from the germline V gene are MNHEY and SMNVEV (reference sequence). CDR3 length: 13 amino acids. This chain's CDR3 is CASRYTGTDTQYF. The DNA for the CDR3 is TGTGCCAGCAGGTATACAGGGACAGATACGCAGTATTTT.

The rearrangement joins TRBV27 to TRBJ1-6, with D hard to call. With 6 bases removed from V and 7 bases from J, the gap between germline ends came to 16 bases. The CDR3 sequence is 15 residues long. Germline CDR1 MNHEY, CDR2 SMNVEV (reference sequence). CDR3 in amino acids: CASSQRLRENSPLHF. For the CDR3, the DNA is TGTGCCAGCAGCCAGAGACTGAGGGAGAATTCACCCCTCCACTTT.

The genes are TRBV9 and TRBJ2-1; 14 bases align to TRBD2. The CDR3 loop spans 17 amino acids. With 4 bases clipped from V and 4 bases from J, the junction kept 7 bases outside the gene matches. CDR1 is SGDLS, CDR2 YYNGEE, per germline. CDR3 sequence: CASSSRTSGRLYNEQFF. The DNA of the CDR3 is TGTGCCAGCAGCTCCCGGACTAGCGGGAGGCTGTACAATGAGCAGTTCTTC.

The chain carries TRBV19 and TRBJ1-5; 7 nucleotides agree with TRBD1. CDR1 and CDR2 from the germline V gene are LNHDA and SQIVND (reference sequence). The CDR3 spans 15 residues. V lost 1 base, J lost 6 bases, and 6 bases stayed unmatched. The CDR3 protein is CASSIGAGGRQPQHF. DNA for the CDR3: TGTGCCAGTAGTATAGGGGCAGGGGGGCGTCAGCCCCAGCATTTT.

V and J are TRBV30 and TRBJ1-2, with D uncertain. The V gene lost 5 bases and the J gene lost 0 bases, with 10 bases spanning the gap. Germline assignment: CDR1 GTSNPN and CDR2 SVGIG (reference sequence). The CDR3 runs 13 residues. CDR3 region: CAWGILTNYGYTF. The CDR3 DNA sequence: TGTGCCTGGGGCATACTGACTAACTATGGCTACACCTTC.